The rows below give T cell receptor beta chains drawn from one sample of a study of T cell changes during pregnancy in multiple sclerosis. The table came from immunoSEQ multiplex PCR; TCRdb's copy has only in-frame clones and leaves some out. The sample includes about 110,000 clones, under 95% of them seen just once. The starting material was peripheral blood, obtained after pregnancy. These receptors originate from a female donor with multiple sclerosis, enrolled in a pregnancy study. The CDR3 runs from the conserved cysteine through the conserved F or W. A D gene is named only where the DNA matches it firmly. Not every row has a clone size; where given, it reads once, few, many or a size class.

cdr3_aa	cdr3_nt	cdr3_length	clone_size	j_call	v_call	d_call
CASSSRGENTEAFF	TGTGCCAGCAGTTCTCGGGGGGAGAACACTGAAGCTTTCTTT	14	NA	TRBJ1-1	TRBV6-1	NA
CASSFEGTRGDTQYF	TGTGCCAGCAGTTTCGAAGGGACTAGAGGTGATACGCAGTATTTT	15	NA	TRBJ2-3	TRBV28	TRBD2
CASSPSPPQGAYEQYF	TGTGCCAGCAGCCCCAGCCCCCCACAGGGGGCGTACGAGCAGTACTTC	16	NA	TRBJ2-7	TRBV7-9	TRBD1
CATGSGRNVGNEQFF	TGTGCCACGGGAAGCGGGAGAAATGTAGGGAATGAGCAGTTCTTC	15	NA	TRBJ2-1	TRBV28	TRBD2
CAWRQDRGGIGTEAFF	TGTGCCTGGAGGCAAGACAGGGGGGGGATAGGCACTGAAGCTTTCTTT	16	once	TRBJ1-1	TRBV30	TRBD1
CATRPGGSGEQYF	TGTGCCACTCGGCCGGGGGGGAGTGGGGAGCAGTACTTC	13	NA	TRBJ2-7	TRBV6-1	TRBD2
CASSTGVGLDSPLHF	TGTGCCAGCAGCACCGGGGTAGGGTTAGATTCACCCCTCCACTTT	15	NA	TRBJ1-6	TRBV27	NA
CATSKRGLLSSGNTIYF	TGTGCCACCAGCAAAAGAGGACTCTTGAGCTCTGGAAACACCATATATTTT	17	NA	TRBJ1-3	TRBV15	NA
CASSFRSTGLYTGELFF	TGTGCCAGCAGCTTTCGGTCCACAGGGCTATACACCGGGGAGCTGTTTTTT	17	NA	TRBJ2-2	TRBV13	NA
CASNLPNSNQPQHF	TGTGCCAGTAACCTACCAAATAGCAATCAGCCCCAGCATTTT	14	NA	TRBJ1-5	TRBV19	NA
CASSVGPPQVTPYEQYF	TGTGCCAGCAGCGTAGGACCCCCGCAAGTGACACCCTACGAGCAGTACTTC	17	NA	TRBJ2-7	TRBV9	NA
CASSLAVGESYGYTF	TGCGCCAGCAGCTTGGCCGTCGGGGAAAGCTATGGCTACACCTTC	15	NA	TRBJ1-2	TRBV5-1	NA
CASSLVRRGDGANVLTF	TGTGCCAGCAGCTTAGTCCGTCGGGGGGATGGGGCCAACGTCCTGACTTTC	17	NA	TRBJ2-6	TRBV7-8	TRBD2
CASKRGGLPSYEQYF	TGTGCCAGCAAAAGGGGGGGGCTGCCTTCCTACGAGCAGTACTTC	15	NA	TRBJ2-7	TRBV28	NA
CASSLEGAEVNGYTF	TGCGCCAGCAGCTTGGAAGGGGCCGAGGTAAATGGCTACACCTTC	15	NA	TRBJ1-2	TRBV5-1	NA
CASSLSGNMNTEAFF	TGCGCCAGCAGCTTGTCAGGAAACATGAACACTGAAGCTTTCTTT	15	NA	TRBJ1-1	TRBV5-1	NA
CAISADRDGGIQYF	TGTGCCATCAGTGCGGACAGGGACGGAGGCATTCAGTACTTC	14	NA	TRBJ2-4	TRBV10-3	TRBD1
CAWSAQGLNQPQHF	TGTGCCTGGAGTGCCCAGGGGCTCAATCAGCCCCAGCATTTT	14	NA	TRBJ1-5	TRBV30	NA
CASSVLAGRGEQYF	TGTGCCAGCAGCGTCCTAGCGGGACGGGGGGAGCAGTACTTC	14	NA	TRBJ2-7	TRBV9	TRBD2
CASSLGRGYGYTF	TGTGCCAGCAGCTTAGGCAGGGGGTATGGCTACACCTTC	13	NA	TRBJ1-2	TRBV7-3	TRBD1
CAWINASGGGTDTQYF	TGTGCCTGGATAAACGCCAGCGGGGGGGGCACAGATACGCAGTATTTT	16	NA	TRBJ2-3	TRBV30	TRBD2
CASSAGTAGELFF	TGTGCCAGCAGTGCCGGGACAGCCGGGGAGCTGTTTTTT	13	NA	TRBJ2-2	TRBV6-1	TRBD1
CASSLAGQSYGYTF	TGTGCCAGCAGCTTGGCCGGACAGAGCTATGGCTACACCTTC	14	NA	TRBJ1-2	TRBV5-5	NA
CASSRVIEGSYGYTF	TGTGCCAGTAGTAGGGTCATTGAGGGTTCCTATGGCTACACCTTC	15	NA	TRBJ1-2	TRBV19	NA
CAWSTSGGAYEQYF	TGTGCCTGGAGTACTAGCGGGGGGGCCTACGAGCAGTACTTC	14	NA	TRBJ2-7	TRBV30	TRBD2
CASSAERGREQYF	TGTGCCAGCAGTGCTGAAAGGGGGCGTGAGCAGTACTTC	13	NA	TRBJ2-7	TRBV6-1	TRBD1
CASSSDRAHRELFF	TGTGCCAGCAGCTCGGACAGGGCTCACCGGGAGCTGTTTTTT	14	NA	TRBJ2-2	TRBV7-8	TRBD1
CASSFAGGLDNYGYTF	TGTGCCAGCAGCTTCGCAGGGGGCTTGGATAACTATGGCTACACCTTC	16	once	TRBJ1-2	TRBV7-9	TRBD1
CAWRTEGEQFF	TGTGCCTGGAGGACAGAAGGGGAGCAGTTCTTC	11	NA	TRBJ2-1	TRBV30	NA
CASSPRGGQELFF	TGTGCCAGCAGCCCACGGGGGGGGCAGGAGCTGTTTTTT	13	NA	TRBJ2-2	TRBV7-2	TRBD2
CASSERVARRQPQHF	TGTGCCAGCAGCGAGCGGGTGGCGCGCCGTCAGCCCCAGCATTTT	15	NA	TRBJ1-5	TRBV6-1	NA
CASSLANGGTDTQYF	TGCGCCAGCAGCTTGGCCAACGGAGGCACAGATACGCAGTATTTT	15	NA	TRBJ2-3	TRBV5-1	NA
CAGRRTGGGKTQYF	TGTGCCGGGCGTCGTACAGGGGGTGGAAAGACCCAGTACTTC	14	NA	TRBJ2-5	TRBV2	TRBD1
CASSSGQGGYEQYF	TGTGCCAGCAGCTCGGGACAGGGGGGTTACGAGCAGTACTTC	14	once	TRBJ2-7	TRBV28	TRBD1
CASSRGLAGSTRIQDEQFF	TGTGCCAGCAGCCGAGGACTAGCGGGGTCTACAAGGATCCAAGATGAGCAGTTCTTC	19	NA	TRBJ2-1	TRBV7-2	TRBD2
CAWHSGGLGAFF	TGTGCCTGGCATTCGGGGGGGTTAGGAGCTTTCTTT	12	NA	TRBJ1-1	TRBV30	NA
CASSLMTGVAEQYF	TGTGCCAGCAGCTTAATGACAGGAGTCGCCGAGCAGTACTTC	14	NA	TRBJ2-7	TRBV5-4	NA
CASSLEPGTSSYNEQFF	TGTGCCAGCAGCTTGGAACCCGGGACTAGCTCCTACAATGAGCAGTTCTTC	17	NA	TRBJ2-1	TRBV5-5	TRBD2
CASSLQAPGGEQFF	TGTGCCAGCAGCTTACAGGCGCCCGGGGGTGAGCAGTTCTTC	14	NA	TRBJ2-1	TRBV7-3	NA
CASSFGGSRFTDTQYF	TGTGCCAGCAGCTTTGGGGGGAGCAGGTTCACAGATACGCAGTATTTT	16	NA	TRBJ2-3	TRBV7-2	NA
CAARRGGNTEAFF	TGCGCAGCCCGCCGGGGTGGGAACACTGAAGCTTTCTTT	13	NA	TRBJ1-1	TRBV4-1	NA
CASSDRGTVNQPQHF	TGTGCCAGCAGTGACCGGGGGACAGTAAATCAGCCCCAGCATTTT	15	NA	TRBJ1-5	TRBV28	TRBD1
CASSVDRNTEAFF	TGTGCCAGCAGTGTAGATCGGAACACTGAAGCTTTCTTT	13	NA	TRBJ1-1	TRBV6-4	NA
CATPPDRGHEQYF	TGTGCCACTCCCCCCGACAGGGGGCACGAGCAGTACTTC	13	NA	TRBJ2-7	TRBV25-1	TRBD1
CASSQLSAGVNSPLHF	TGCGCCAGCAGCCAACTCTCGGCAGGTGTGAATTCACCCCTCCACTTT	16	NA	TRBJ1-6	TRBV4-1	NA
CASTEGARNIQYF	TGTGCCAGCACCGAGGGGGCGCGAAACATTCAGTACTTC	13	NA	TRBJ2-4	TRBV27	TRBD1
CASSPTPYTGELFF	TGTGCCAGCAGCCCTACTCCCTACACCGGGGAGCTGTTTTTT	14	NA	TRBJ2-2	TRBV9	NA
CASRDRVYEQYF	TGTGCCAGCAGGGACAGGGTTTACGAGCAGTACTTC	12	NA	TRBJ2-7	TRBV28	TRBD1
CASRLDRRREGHNEQFF	TGTGCCAGCAGGCTGGACCGCAGGCGGGAAGGACACAATGAGCAGTTCTTC	17	NA	TRBJ2-1	TRBV2	NA
CASTQKAGLRGNTIYF	TGTGCCAGCACCCAGAAAGCAGGGTTACGAGGAAACACCATATATTTT	16	NA	TRBJ1-3	TRBV6-6	NA
CASSALAGELVEQFF	TGTGCCAGCAGTGCCTTAGCGGGAGAGCTTGTTGAGCAGTTCTTC	15	NA	TRBJ2-1	TRBV2	TRBD2
CASSLGGLAGNTIYF	TGTGCCAGCAGTCTAGGGGGTCTGGCTGGAAACACCATATATTTT	15	NA	TRBJ1-3	TRBV27	NA
CASSQERLAGYNEQFF	TGTGCCAGCAGCCAAGAAAGACTAGCGGGTTACAATGAGCAGTTCTTC	16	NA	TRBJ2-1	TRBV4-2	TRBD2
CASSSDRGAYNEQFF	TGTGCCAGCAGCTCGGACAGGGGGGCTTACAATGAGCAGTTCTTC	15	NA	TRBJ2-1	TRBV7-2	TRBD1
CASSRTGVYGYTF	TGTGCCAGCAGCCGGACAGGGGTCTATGGCTACACCTTC	13	NA	TRBJ1-2	TRBV5-6	TRBD1